This T cell receptor beta chain is from a study of CD8+ T cells in alopecia areata. As for treatment: oral pan-JAK inhibitor, 5-10 mg twice daily. The CDR3 length is 14 residues. V lost 3 bases and J lost 0, with 9 bases in between. The V gene's germline CDR1 is SQVTM and CDR2 ANQGSEA. RNA extraction and reverse transcription yielded cDNA as sequencing template. Assay used: immunoSEQ multiplex PCR; TCRdb lists only in-frame clones, some missing. This table holds 250,000 to 300,000 clones, 58% found once. This sequence joins TRBV29-1 and TRBJ2-4; D gene unclear. The receptor comes from a human donor with alopecia areata. Sequencing was performed on CD4+ T cells sorted from blood, taken at week 24, from a patient treated with tofacitinib. For the CDR3, the DNA is TGCAGCGTTGAGGGTAGAGTAGCCAAAAACATTCAGTACTTC. Translating it yields CSVEGRVAKNIQYF.